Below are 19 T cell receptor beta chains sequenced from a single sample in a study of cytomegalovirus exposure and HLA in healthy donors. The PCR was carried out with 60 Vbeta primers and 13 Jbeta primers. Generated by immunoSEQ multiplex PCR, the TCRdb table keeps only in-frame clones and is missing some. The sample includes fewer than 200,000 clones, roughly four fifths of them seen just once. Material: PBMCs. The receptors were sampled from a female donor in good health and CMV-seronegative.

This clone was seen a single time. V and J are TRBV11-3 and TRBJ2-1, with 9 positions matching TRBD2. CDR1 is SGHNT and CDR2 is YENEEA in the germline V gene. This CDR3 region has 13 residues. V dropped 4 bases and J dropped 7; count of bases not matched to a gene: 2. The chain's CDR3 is CASSSSGNNEQFF. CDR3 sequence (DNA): TGTGCCAGCAGCTCTAGCGGGAATAATGAGCAGTTCTTC.

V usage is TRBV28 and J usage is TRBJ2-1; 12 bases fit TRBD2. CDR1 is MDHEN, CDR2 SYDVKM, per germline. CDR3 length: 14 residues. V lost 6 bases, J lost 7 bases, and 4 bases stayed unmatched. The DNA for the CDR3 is TGTGCCAGCAGCCCCGGGACTAGCGGGAATGAGCAGTTCTTC. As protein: CASSPGTSGNEQFF.

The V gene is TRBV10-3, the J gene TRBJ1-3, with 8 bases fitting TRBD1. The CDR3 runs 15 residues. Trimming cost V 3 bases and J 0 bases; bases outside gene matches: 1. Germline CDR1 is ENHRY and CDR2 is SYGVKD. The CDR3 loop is CAISDTGGSGNTIYF. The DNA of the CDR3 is TGTGCCATCAGTGATACAGGGGGCTCTGGAAACACCATATATTTT.

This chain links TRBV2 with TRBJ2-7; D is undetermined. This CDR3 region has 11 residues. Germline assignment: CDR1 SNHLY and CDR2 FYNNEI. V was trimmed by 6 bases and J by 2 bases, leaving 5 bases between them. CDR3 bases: TGTGCCAGCAGCGTAGCCTACGAGCAGTACTTC. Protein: CASSVAYEQYF. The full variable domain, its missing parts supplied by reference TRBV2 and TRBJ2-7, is EPEVTQTPSHQVTQMGQEVILRCVPISNHLYFYWYRQILGQKVEFLVSFYNNEISEKSEIFDDQFSVERPDGSNFTLKIRSTKLEDSAMYFCASSVAYEQYFGPGTRLTVT.

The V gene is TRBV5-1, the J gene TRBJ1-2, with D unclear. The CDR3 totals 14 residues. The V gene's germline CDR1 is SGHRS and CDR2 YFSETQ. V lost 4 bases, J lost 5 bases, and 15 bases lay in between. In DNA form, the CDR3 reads TGCGCCAGCAGCAAAACTACCTCCAATTATGGCTACACCTTC. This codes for CASSKTTSNYGYTF.

The CDR3 DNA reads TGTGCCAGCAGCTTAGGGGGCCAACCCAATGAGCAGTTCTTC. It yields the protein CASSLGGQPNEQFF. The J gene is TRBJ2-1, the V gene TRBV7-2; tentatively, D is TRBD1 (5 bases). Trimming stripped 1 base from V and 6 bases from J, with 10 bases between. CDR3 length: 14 residues. In germline, CDR1 is SGHTA, CDR2 FQGNSA. The full variable domain, with the rest looked up from reference TRBV7-2 and TRBJ2-1, is GAGVSQSPSNKVTEKGKDVELRCDPISGHTALYWYRQSLGQGLEFLIYFQGNSAPDKSGLPSDRFSAERTGGSVSTLTIQRTQQEDSAVYLCASSLGGQPNEQFFGPGTRLTVL.

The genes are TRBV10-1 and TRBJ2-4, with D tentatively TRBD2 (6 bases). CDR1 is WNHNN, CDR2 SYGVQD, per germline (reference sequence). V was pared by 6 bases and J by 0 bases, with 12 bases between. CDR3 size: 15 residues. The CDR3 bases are TGCGCCAGCAGGGGGAGGAGCATAGCCAAAAACATTCAGTACTTC. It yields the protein CASRGRSIAKNIQYF.

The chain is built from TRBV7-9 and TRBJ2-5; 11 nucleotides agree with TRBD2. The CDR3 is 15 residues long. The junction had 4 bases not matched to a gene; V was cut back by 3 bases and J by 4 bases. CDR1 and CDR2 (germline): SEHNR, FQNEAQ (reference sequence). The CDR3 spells CASSFSGRAPETQYF. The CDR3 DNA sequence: TGTGCCAGCAGCTTTAGCGGGAGGGCCCCAGAGACCCAGTACTTC.

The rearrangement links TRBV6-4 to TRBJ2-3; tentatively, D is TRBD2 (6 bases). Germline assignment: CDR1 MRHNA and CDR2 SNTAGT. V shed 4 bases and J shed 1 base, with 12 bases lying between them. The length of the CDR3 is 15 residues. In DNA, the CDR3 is TGTGCCAGCAGTGCCGGGTGGGGGGGCACAGATACGCAGTATTTT. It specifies CASSAGWGGTDTQYF.

DNA of the CDR3: TGTGCCAGCAGCGCCCGGGACTATCCGTCGAGGTACAATGAGCAGTTCTTC. As protein: CASSARDYPSRYNEQFF. The chain couples TRBV9 to TRBJ2-1; 7 nucleotides align to TRBD2. The germline gives CDR1 SGDLS, CDR2 YYNGEE. This CDR3 has 17 amino acids. Germline trimming cut 3 bases from V and 4 bases from J; bases unmatched to any gene: 13.

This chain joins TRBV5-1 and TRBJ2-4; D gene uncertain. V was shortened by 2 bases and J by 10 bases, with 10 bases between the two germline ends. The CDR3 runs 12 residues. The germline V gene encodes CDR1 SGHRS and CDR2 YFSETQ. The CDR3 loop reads CASSLNSLIQYF. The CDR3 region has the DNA TGCGCCAGCAGCTTAAACAGTCTTATTCAGTACTTC.

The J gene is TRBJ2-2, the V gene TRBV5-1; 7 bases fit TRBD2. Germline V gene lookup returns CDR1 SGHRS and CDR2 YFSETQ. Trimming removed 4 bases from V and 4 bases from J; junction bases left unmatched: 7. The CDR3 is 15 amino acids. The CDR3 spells CASSPAGEGTGELFF. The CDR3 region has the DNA TGCGCCAGCAGCCCGGCGGGGGAGGGCACCGGGGAGCTGTTTTTT.

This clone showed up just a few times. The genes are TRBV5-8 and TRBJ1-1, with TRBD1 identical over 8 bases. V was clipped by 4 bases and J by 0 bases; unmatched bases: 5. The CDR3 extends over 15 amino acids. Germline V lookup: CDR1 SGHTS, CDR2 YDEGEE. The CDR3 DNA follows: TGTGCCAGCAGCGGAAGACAGGGGATGAACACTGAAGCTTTCTTT. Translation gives CASSGRQGMNTEAFF.

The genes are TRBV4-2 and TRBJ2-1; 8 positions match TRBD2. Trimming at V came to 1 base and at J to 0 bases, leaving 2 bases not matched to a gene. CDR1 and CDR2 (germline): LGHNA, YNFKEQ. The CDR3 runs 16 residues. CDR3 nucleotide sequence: TGTGCCAGCAGCCAAGGGGCGGGGGGCTCCTACAATGAGCAGTTCTTC. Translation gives CASSQGAGGSYNEQFF.

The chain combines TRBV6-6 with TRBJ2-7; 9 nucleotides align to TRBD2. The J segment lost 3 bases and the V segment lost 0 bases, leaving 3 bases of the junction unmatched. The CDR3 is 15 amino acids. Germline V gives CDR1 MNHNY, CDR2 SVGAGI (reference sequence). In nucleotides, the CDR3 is TGTGCCAGCAGTTACTCAGGTAGCGGGAGCTACGAGCAGTACTTC. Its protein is CASSYSGSGSYEQYF.

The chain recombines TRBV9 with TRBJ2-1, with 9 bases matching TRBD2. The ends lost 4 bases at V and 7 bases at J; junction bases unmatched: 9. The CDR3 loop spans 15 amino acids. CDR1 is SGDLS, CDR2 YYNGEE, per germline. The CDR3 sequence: CASSTGSGRKNEQFF. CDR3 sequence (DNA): TGTGCCAGCAGCACAGGGAGCGGGAGGAAAAATGAGCAGTTCTTC.

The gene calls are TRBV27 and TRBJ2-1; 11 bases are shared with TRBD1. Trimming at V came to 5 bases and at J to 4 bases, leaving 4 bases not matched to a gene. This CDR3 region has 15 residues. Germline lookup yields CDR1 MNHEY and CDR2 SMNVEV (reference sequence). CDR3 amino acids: CASSHGQGAYNEQFF. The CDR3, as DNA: TGTGCCAGCAGTCATGGACAGGGGGCTTACAATGAGCAGTTCTTC.

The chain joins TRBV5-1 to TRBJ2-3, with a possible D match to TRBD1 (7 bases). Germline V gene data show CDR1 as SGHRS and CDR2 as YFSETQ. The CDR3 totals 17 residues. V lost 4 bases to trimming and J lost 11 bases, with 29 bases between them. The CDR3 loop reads CASSLIPQVGGTAGQYF. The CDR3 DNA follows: TGCGCCAGCAGCCTAATCCCCCAAGTAGGGGGGACAGCAGGGCAGTATTTT.

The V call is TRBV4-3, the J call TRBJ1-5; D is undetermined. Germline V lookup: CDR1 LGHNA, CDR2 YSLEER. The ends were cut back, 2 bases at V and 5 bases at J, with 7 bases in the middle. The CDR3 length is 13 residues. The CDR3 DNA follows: TGCGCCAGCAGCCAATATCGAGATCAGCCCCAGCATTTT. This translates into CASSQYRDQPQHF.